The present entry profiles one T cell receptor (beta chain) with its context. Its antigen remains unidentified. The data stem from a study of cytomegalovirus exposure and HLA in healthy donors. Study conclusions and caveats: Later analysis placed DRB1 highest and HLA-C lowest in TCR association rates, which differed by HLA locus. Researchers counted roughly 150 TCR beta chains as cytomegalovirus-associated. Reportedly, a later analysis found an Asian-associated ancestry cluster had fewer N-insertions than the approximately 700-donor mean. The authors assumed roughly uniform sequencing depth across donors for presence/absence analyses.

The CDR3 has 13 amino acids. Germline CDR1 and CDR2: MNHNS and SASEGT. V lost 5 bases, J lost 0 bases, and 8 bases lay in between. Primers included in the PCR were 60 Vbeta and 13 Jbeta primers. Repertoires were generated with immunoSEQ multiplex PCR, while TCRdb's copy carries only in-frame clones and drops some. The table lists about 120,000 clones, around 74% of them singletons. The sequence came from a woman younger than 35 in good health and CMV-seronegative. The sequenced sample was PBMCs. V is TRBV6-1 and J is TRBJ2-7; the D gene is possibly TRBD2 (6 bases). Here the CDR3 DNA reads TGTGCCAGCAGTCCGACTAGCTCCTACGAGCAGTACTTC. It translates to CASSPTSSYEQYF.